Sequencing of this T cell receptor beta chain was carried out in a study of PD-1 blockade in classical Hodgkin lymphoma. Time point indicated: cycle 4 day 1 (C4D1), after 6 weeks of nivolumab. All patients experienced relapse after autologous stem cell transplantation, and brentuximab vedotin exposure was variable. Notes on the study in general: TCR diversity rose significantly by C4D1 in CD4+ but not CD8+ cells.

TCRdb's table, derived via immunoSEQ multiplex PCR, lists solely in-frame clones and lacks some. Of roughly 36,000 clones in the sample, over 65% were seen once. A note on this clone: Its antigen is still unknown.

Germline values: CDR1 MDHEN, CDR2 SYDVKM. The CDR3 loop spans 13 amino acids. V lost 10 bases, J lost 6 bases, and 19 bases lay in between. The clonotype was recovered from a human donor with classical Hodgkin lymphoma. The chain is built from TRBV28 and TRBJ2-7; D not certain. The sample in question was peripheral blood mononuclear cells (PBMCs), obtained before the fourth cycle of nivolumab. DNA of the CDR3: TGTGCCATCGCGCGCCCCCGCTCGGGCGAGCAGTACTTC. Translation: CAIARPRSGEQYF.